This T cell receptor (beta chain) was retrieved from a study of CD8 T cells in Susac syndrome. The CDR3 is 13 amino acids. The V segment lost 6 bases and the J segment 9 bases; nucleotides outside the gene matches: 8. CDR1 and CDR2 (germline): MNHEY, SVGEGT. The RNA, about 0.45 to 1 ug, was put through reverse transcription using random hexamers. Multiplex immunoSEQ PCR targeted 54 Vbeta and 13 Jbeta TCR beta segments. TCRdb reprocessed the immunoSEQ multiplex PCR reads via MiXCR and lists one record per CDR3 protein. The sample comprises over 95,000 distinct CDR3 sequences, 80% to 95% of which are singletons, and around 0.14% rests with the top ten. High-throughput TCR beta sequencing covered peripheral CD8+ and CD4+ T cells. The controls were healthy donors who were matched for age and sex. The CD8+ and CD4+ T cells were negatively isolated, with the TEMRA cells enriched by FACS.

Sequenced: CD4+ T cells from PBMCs. This rearrangement joins TRBV6-2 or TRBV6-3 to TRBJ2-1; 7 nucleotides agree with TRBD2. The origin of this receptor is a human donor in good health. The CDR3 protein is CASSQRLAGEQFF. CDR3 nucleotide sequence: TGTGCCAGCAGCCAAAGACTAGCTGGTGAGCAGTTCTTC.